Shown below are 8 T cell receptor beta chains from a single sample sequenced in a study of blood T cell repertoires in COVID-19. The method was immunoSEQ multiplex PCR; TCRdb's version includes in-frame clones alone and lacks a portion of them. This table holds 300,000 to 350,000 clones, over 75% found once. The specimen sequenced was peripheral blood. The receptors were sampled from a woman aged 25 to 39 with COVID-19, enrolled during active disease.

This rearrangement joins TRBV19 to TRBJ1-1, with D tentatively TRBD1 (6 bases). V was cut by 5 bases and J by 9 bases, with 31 bases left in between. Per the germline V gene, CDR1 is LNHDA and CDR2 is SQIVND (reference sequence). The CDR3 covers 18 residues. The CDR3 DNA reads as TGTGCCAGTAGTCCTCGGACCAGCGCCGGGGGGGCGAGAGAGAAAGCTTTCTTT. The encoded protein is CASSPRTSAGGAREKAFF.

J is TRBJ2-6 and V is TRBV6-4; no reliable D call. V lost 3 bases to trimming and J lost 3 bases, with 6 bases between them. The CDR3 length is 14 residues. Looked up from germline, CDR1 is MRHNA and CDR2 is SNTAGT. The DNA for the CDR3 is TGTGCCAGCAGTGAAGGCGGTGGGGCCAACGTCCTGACTTTC. Its protein product is CASSEGGGANVLTF.

This chain connects TRBV30 to TRBJ2-5, with 8 positions matching TRBD2. J lost 5 bases, V lost 4 bases, and 12 bases had no gene match. This CDR3 is 15 amino acids long. Germline assignment: CDR1 GTSNPN and CDR2 SVGIG (reference sequence). The CDR3 reads CAWTRRAGGWETQYF. The CDR3 DNA is TGTGCCTGGACCAGACGGGCGGGAGGTTGGGAGACCCAGTACTTC.

The gene calls are TRBV18 and TRBJ1-2; TRBD1 is a possible D gene (6 bases). The germline CDR1 and CDR2 sequences are KGHSH and LQKENI. This CDR3 has 14 residues. V lost 3 bases, J lost 1 base, and 9 bases lay in between. The CDR3 is CASSPDRLNYGYTF. CDR3 nucleotide sequence: TGTGCCAGCTCACCGGACAGACTTAACTATGGCTACACCTTC.

The rearrangement uses TRBV29-1 and TRBJ2-7; 9 bases fit TRBD1. There are 12 residues in the CDR3. Per germline, CDR1 SQVTM and CDR2 ANQGSEA. Trimming cost V 4 bases and J 6 bases; bases outside gene matches: 4. CDR3: CSVARTGVEQYF. The CDR3 DNA follows: TGCAGCGTTGCCCGGACAGGGGTCGAGCAGTACTTC.

This clone occurred once. V and J are TRBV20-1 and TRBJ1-1, with 9 bases matching TRBD1. The V segment lost 1 base and the J segment 11 bases; nucleotides outside the gene matches: 2. Looked up from germline, CDR1 is DFQATT and CDR2 is SNEGSKA (reference sequence). The CDR3 has 11 residues. CDR3 sequence reads: CSARGDREAFF. The DNA for the CDR3 is TGCAGTGCTAGAGGGGACAGGGAGGCTTTCTTT.

Written as DNA, the CDR3 is TGTGCCTGGATTGGCAGGAGCACAGATACGCAGTATTTT. This codes for CAWIGRSTDTQYF. The chain has TRBV30 and TRBJ2-3; D is uncertain. The V end was cut by 4 bases, the J end by 0 bases, with 8 bases between. The CDR3 sequence is 13 residues long. Germline CDR1 GTSNPN, CDR2 SVGIG (reference sequence).

The gene calls are TRBV5-1 and TRBJ1-1; D not resolved. CDR3 length equals 14 residues. V lost 3 bases, J lost 2 bases, and 11 bases lay in between. Germline CDR1 SGHRS, CDR2 YFSETQ. Written as DNA, the CDR3 is TGCGCCAGCAGCTCGGTAACAGCAAACACTGAAGCTTTCTTT. Translated: CASSSVTANTEAFF.